These T cell receptor beta chains were read from a single sample in a study of cytomegalovirus exposure and HLA in healthy donors. The protocol was immunoSEQ multiplex PCR, while the TCRdb copy is restricted to in-frame clones and leaves out a portion. This table holds some 120,000 clones, 80% found once. Sequencing was done on a sample of PBMCs. The source is a man between 40 and 49 years old in good health and CMV-seronegative. CDR3s include the opening cysteine and the closing phenylalanine or tryptophan. The D gene is left open where the match is weak. Rows may omit the clone size; those that give it use once, few, many or a size class.

d_gene	j_gene	v_gene	abundance	CDR3nt	CDR3aa
-	TRBJ1-4	TRBV18	-	TGTGCCAGCTCACCCATCAGAAATGAAAAACTGTTTTTT	CASSPIRNEKLFF
TRBD1	TRBJ2-7	TRBV5-1	-	TGCGCCAGCAGCTGGACAGGGGGCAGCTACGAGCAGTACTTC	CASSWTGGSYEQYF
-	TRBJ2-5	TRBV28	-	TGTGCCAGCAGTTTAGGAGGGACAGCACAAGAGACCCAGTACTTC	CASSLGGTAQETQYF
TRBD1	TRBJ2-7	TRBV5-4	-	TGTGCCAGCAGCTTGGGCGCGACAGGGATAGGGGAGCAGTACTTC	CASSLGATGIGEQYF
-	TRBJ1-4	TRBV6-1	-	TGTGCCAGCAGCGAATCCCCTCCGGGAACAACTAATGAAAAACTGTTTTTT	CASSESPPGTTNEKLFF
TRBD2	TRBJ2-2	TRBV10-3	-	TGTGCCATCCGGGAGGGAGCCAACACCGGGGAGCTGTTTTTT	CAIREGANTGELFF
-	TRBJ1-1	TRBV14	-	TGTGCCAGCAGCCAAGAGCATGGAGAGAACACTGAAGCTTTCTTT	CASSQEHGENTEAFF
TRBD1	TRBJ1-2	TRBV27	-	TGTGCCAGCAGGGACGGACAGGGCAATGGCTACACCTTC	CASRDGQGNGYTF
TRBD2	TRBJ2-1	TRBV15	-	TGTGCCACCAGCAGAGCTGGGACTAGCGTCCTAGAGGAGCAGTTCTTC	CATSRAGTSVLEEQFF
TRBD2	TRBJ2-2	TRBV5-1	-	TGCGCCAGCAGCTTGAGCGGGAGGGATACCGGGGAGCTGTTTTTT	CASSLSGRDTGELFF
TRBD2	TRBJ2-3	TRBV5-4	few	TGTGCCAGCAGCCCCGGACTAGCGGGAAGCACAGATACGCAGTATTTT	CASSPGLAGSTDTQYF
TRBD1	TRBJ1-4	TRBV2	-	TGTGCCACCTCGGGACAGGGCCCTGAAAAACTGTTTTTT	CATSGQGPEKLFF
TRBD2	TRBJ2-7	TRBV6-6	-	TGTGCCAGCAGTTACTCCCGGACTAGCCAGTCCTACGAGCAGTACTTC	CASSYSRTSQSYEQYF
-	TRBJ2-5	TRBV28	once	TGTGCCAGCAGTTTAAGGGTGACAGCCCAAGAGACCCAGTACTTC	CASSLRVTAQETQYF
-	TRBJ1-1	TRBV6-6	-	TGTGCCAGCAGTTACGATGGACTGGTGAACACTGAAGCTTTCTTT	CASSYDGLVNTEAFF
-	TRBJ1-5	TRBV6-6	-	TGTGCCAGCATGGGGGGTCCAAGCAATCAGCCCCAGCATTTT	CASMGGPSNQPQHF
-	TRBJ1-5	TRBV6-1	few	TGTGCCAGCAGCCCTCCCCAGCATTTT	CASSPPQHF
TRBD2	TRBJ2-1	TRBV7-9	-	TGTGCCAGCAGCCCCAACCCCACTAGCGGGTACTCCTACAATGAGCAGTTCTTC	CASSPNPTSGYSYNEQFF
TRBD1	TRBJ1-1	TRBV14	-	TGTGCCAGCAGCCCCTTGACAGGGGGACAACACCTAACAGGGAACACTGAAGCTTTCTTT	CASSPLTGGQHLTGNTEAFF
-	TRBJ1-4	TRBV6-5	-	TGTGCCAGCAGTTACGGTCGGACTGCAACTAATGAAAAACTGTTTTTT	CASSYGRTATNEKLFF
-	TRBJ1-4	TRBV5-4	-	TGTGCCAGCAGCTTTGAAGGGGCCTGGAATGAAAAACTGTTTTTT	CASSFEGAWNEKLFF
TRBD1	TRBJ2-7	TRBV7-9	-	TGTGCCAGCAGCTTAGAACAGGGGAGATGGTACTTC	CASSLEQGRWYF
TRBD1	TRBJ1-5	TRBV7-2	-	TGTGCCAGCAGCTCGGACAGGGTAGGTCAGCCCCAGCATTTT	CASSSDRVGQPQHF
TRBD2	TRBJ2-3	TRBV7-8	few	TGTGCCAGCAGCCCCCTAACGGCGGGGGGAACAGATACGCAGTATTTT	CASSPLTAGGTDTQYF
TRBD1	TRBJ1-5	TRBV5-1	few	TGCGCCAGCAGCAACGGGACAGGAGGTCAGCCCCAGCATTTT	CASSNGTGGQPQHF
TRBD1	TRBJ2-3	TRBV5-1	few	TGCGCCAGCAGCTCGGGACAGGGGGGCACGGATACGCAGTATTTT	CASSSGQGGTDTQYF
TRBD1	TRBJ1-4	TRBV5-6	-	TGTGCCAGCAGCTTGACCAAGCGACAGGGGATCGGGGAAAAACTGTTTTTT	CASSLTKRQGIGEKLFF
TRBD2	TRBJ2-2	TRBV2	-	TGTGCCAGCGCGGGACTAGCGATCACCGGGGAGCTGTTTTTT	CASAGLAITGELFF
-	TRBJ2-3	TRBV7-9	-	TGTGCCAGCAGCCTTGAGGCCGATACGCAGTATTTT	CASSLEADTQYF
-	TRBJ2-7	TRBV28	-	TGTGCCAGCAGTTTGCCAAGACACAGGGAACGAGAGCGCGAGCAGTACTTC	CASSLPRHREREREQYF
TRBD2	TRBJ2-7	TRBV9	few	TGTGCCAGCAGCGTAGACCCGGGACTAGCGGGAGCAACCTACGAGCAGTACTTC	CASSVDPGLAGATYEQYF
TRBD1	TRBJ1-5	TRBV27	-	TGTGCCAGTCAGCAACCCGGGACAGGGCGAAATCAGCCCCAGCATTTT	CASQQPGTGRNQPQHF
-	TRBJ2-3	TRBV28	-	TGTGCCAGCAGTCCTGCGGCGATGTGGGGCACAGATACGCAGTATTTT	CASSPAAMWGTDTQYF
TRBD1	TRBJ2-2	TRBV25-1	once	TGTGCCAGCAGTCAACAGGGGAGAAACACCGGGGAGCTGTTTTTT	CASSQQGRNTGELFF
TRBD1	TRBJ1-2	TRBV4-2	-	TGTGCCAGCAGCCAAGTCTGGTGGGGACAGGGGAACTATGGCTACACCTTC	CASSQVWWGQGNYGYTF
-	TRBJ2-3	TRBV10-1	-	TGCGCCAGCAGTGAGCCAAGCACAGATACGCAGTATTTT	CASSEPSTDTQYF
-	TRBJ2-7	TRBV10-3	-	TGTGCCATCAGTGACATGACTAAGGGCTACGAGCAGTACTTC	CAISDMTKGYEQYF
-	TRBJ2-7	TRBV28	-	TGTGCCAGTATTGACAGAAGGTCCTACGAGCAGTACTTC	CASIDRRSYEQYF
TRBD1	TRBJ2-7	TRBV2	once	TGTGCCAGCAAGACAGGGGTCGAGCAGTACTTC	CASKTGVEQYF
TRBD1	TRBJ2-3	TRBV5-1	-	TGCGCCAGCAGCCCGGGACAGGGTGCAGATACGCAGTATTTT	CASSPGQGADTQYF
-	TRBJ1-2	TRBV10-3	-	TGTGCCATCAGTGAGTCTGGCAGTTCTAACTATGGCTACACCTTC	CAISESGSSNYGYTF
TRBD2	TRBJ2-3	TRBV19	-	TGTGCCAGTAGTAGCGGGGGGGACACAGATACGCAGTATTTT	CASSSGGDTDTQYF